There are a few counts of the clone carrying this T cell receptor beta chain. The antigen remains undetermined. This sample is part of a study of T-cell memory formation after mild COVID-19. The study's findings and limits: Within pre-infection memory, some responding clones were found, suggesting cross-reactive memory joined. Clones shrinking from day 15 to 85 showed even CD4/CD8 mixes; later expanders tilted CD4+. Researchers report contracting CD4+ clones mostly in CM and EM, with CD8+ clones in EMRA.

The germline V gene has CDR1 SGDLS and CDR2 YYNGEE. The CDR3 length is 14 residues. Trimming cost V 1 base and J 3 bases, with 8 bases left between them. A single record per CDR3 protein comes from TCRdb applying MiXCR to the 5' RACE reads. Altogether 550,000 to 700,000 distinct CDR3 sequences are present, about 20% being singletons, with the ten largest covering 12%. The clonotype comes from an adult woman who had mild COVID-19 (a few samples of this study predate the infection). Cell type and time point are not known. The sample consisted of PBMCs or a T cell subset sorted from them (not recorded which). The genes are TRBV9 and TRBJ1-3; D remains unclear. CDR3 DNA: TGTGCCAGCAGCGTAAGGACGGGTGGAAACACCATATATTTT. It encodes CASSVRTGGNTIYF.